Listed here are 10 T cell receptor beta chains from one sample, sequenced in a study of radiotherapy plus CTLA-4 blockade in lung cancer. Assay used: immunoSEQ multiplex PCR; TCRdb lists only in-frame clones, some missing. The profile shows 50,000 to 65,000 clones, 70% to 85% of them singletons. The sequencing here drew on peripheral blood, taken from a patient treated with radiotherapy plus ipilimumab. The receptor set was obtained from a human donor with non-small cell lung cancer who had a complete response to radiotherapy plus ipilimumab.

This rearrangement joins TRBV6-6 to TRBJ2-7; D perhaps matches TRBD2 (7 bases). Trimming left V 6 bases short and J 0 bases short, with 18 bases between. The CDR3 is 16 amino acids. The germline CDR1 and CDR2 sequences are MNHNY and SVGAGI (reference sequence). The CDR3 DNA reads TGTGCCAGCAGCCTATCTACGGGGGGCCCCTCCTACGAGCAGTACTTC. Translating it yields CASSLSTGGPSYEQYF.

The chain recombines TRBV7-2 with TRBJ2-7; D possibly corresponds to TRBD2 (5 bases). This CDR3 has 14 residues. Per germline, CDR1 SGHTA and CDR2 FQGNSA. The V end lost 5 bases, the J end lost 2 bases, and 13 bases lay between the germline ends. The CDR3 DNA reads as TGTGCCAGCAGCCCCCGTGGAGGACCCTACGAGCAGTACGTC. As protein: CASSPRGGPYEQYV.

V and J are TRBV23-1 and TRBJ2-3; D call uncertain. TRBV23-1 is noted as an ORF with a role that remains uncertain. The CDR3 length is 14 residues. Trimming took off 0 bases at V and 3 bases at J, with 7 bases between the two ends. Here the CDR3 reads CASSQSRETDTQYF. CDR3 nucleotide sequence: TGCGCCAGCAGTCAATCTAGAGAAACAGATACGCAGTATTTT.

V usage is TRBV27 and J usage is TRBJ2-7; D is perhaps TRBD2 (5 bases). Germline-derived CDR1 and CDR2 are MNHEY and SMNVEV (reference sequence). V shed 8 bases and J shed 5 bases, with 16 bases lying between them. This CDR3 contains 13 residues. The CDR3 loop is CASLRTRVNEQYV. The CDR3 bases are TGTGCCAGCCTCCGGACTCGCGTCAACGAGCAGTACGTC.

J is TRBJ1-6 and V is TRBV4-3; TRBD1 aligns across 10 bases. The CDR3 sequence is 17 residues long. Trimming cost V 2 bases and J 9 bases; bases outside gene matches: 10. In germline, CDR1 is LGHNA, CDR2 YSLEER. Here the CDR3 reads CASSQRGSGTGASPLHF. For the CDR3, the DNA is TGCGCCAGCAGCCAAAGGGGGTCCGGGACAGGGGCTTCACCCCTCCACTTT.

V gene TRBV19 combines with J gene TRBJ2-7; 7 positions match TRBD1. The V gene end was trimmed by 4 bases and the J gene end by 2 bases; junction bases not matched to a gene: 2. Germline CDR1 LNHDA, CDR2 SQIVND (reference sequence). The CDR3 is 13 residues long. The CDR3 sequence: CASSTDRTYEQYF. CDR3 sequence (DNA): TGTGCCAGTAGTACGGACAGGACCTACGAGCAGTACTTC.

The V and J genes are TRBV4-1 and TRBJ1-4; D might be TRBD1 (6 bases). V was cut by 5 bases and J by 5 bases, with 15 bases left in between. The CDR3 contains 15 residues. The germline V gene encodes CDR1 MGHRA and CDR2 YSYEKL. CDR3 nucleotides: TGCGCCAGCAGCTCATTGGGGGCAGGGAATGAAAAACTGTTTTTT. This translates into CASSSLGAGNEKLFF.

The chain employs TRBV5-1 and TRBJ2-1; TRBD2 aligns across 10 bases. This CDR3 comprises 22 residues. CDR1 is SGHRS and CDR2 is YFSETQ in the germline V gene. V dropped 1 base and J dropped 1; count of bases not matched to a gene: 20. The chain's CDR3 is CASSLSSLAGQEWSRSYNEQFF. CDR3 DNA: TGCGCCAGCAGCTTGTCGTCACTAGCGGGACAGGAGTGGAGTAGGTCCTACAATGAGCAGTTCTTC.

A note on this clone: The sample holds other DNA sequences that translate to the same CDR3. This chain connects TRBV5-1 to TRBJ1-1, with D perhaps TRBD1 (5 bases). CDR1 and CDR2 (germline): SGHRS, YFSETQ. V lost 5 bases, J lost 1 base, and 9 bases lay in between. The CDR3 runs to 13 residues. The CDR3: CASSLRGNTEAFF. In nucleotides, the CDR3 is TGCGCCAGCAGTTTAAGGGGGAACACTGAAGCTTTCTTT.

V usage is TRBV29-1 and J usage is TRBJ2-1, with D possibly being TRBD2 (5 bases). V gave up 5 bases and J gave up 6 bases, with 8 bases separating them. CDR3 length: 11 amino acids. Germline V gene sequence: CDR1 SQVTM, CDR2 ANQGSEA. The CDR3 protein is CSVKDFNEQFF. CDR3 bases: TGCAGCGTTAAGGACTTCAATGAGCAGTTCTTC.